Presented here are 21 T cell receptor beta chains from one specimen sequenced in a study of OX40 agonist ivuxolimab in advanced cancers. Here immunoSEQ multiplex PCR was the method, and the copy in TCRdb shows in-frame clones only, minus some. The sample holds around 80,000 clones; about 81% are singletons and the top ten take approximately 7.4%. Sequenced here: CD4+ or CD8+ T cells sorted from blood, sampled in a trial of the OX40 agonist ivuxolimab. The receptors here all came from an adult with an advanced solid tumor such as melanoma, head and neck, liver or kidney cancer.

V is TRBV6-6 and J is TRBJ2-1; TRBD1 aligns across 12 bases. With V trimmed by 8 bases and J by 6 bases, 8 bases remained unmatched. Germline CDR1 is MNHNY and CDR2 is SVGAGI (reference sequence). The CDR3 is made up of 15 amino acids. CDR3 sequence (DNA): TGTGCCAGCGCCCCCTCGGGACAGGGGGCCAATGAGCAGTTCTTC. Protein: CASAPSGQGANEQFF.

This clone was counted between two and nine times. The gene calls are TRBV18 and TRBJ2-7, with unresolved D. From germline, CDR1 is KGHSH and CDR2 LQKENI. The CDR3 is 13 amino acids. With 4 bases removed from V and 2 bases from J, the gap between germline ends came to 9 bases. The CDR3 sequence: CASSQDFAYEQYF. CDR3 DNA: TGTGCCAGCTCACAGGATTTCGCCTACGAGCAGTACTTC.

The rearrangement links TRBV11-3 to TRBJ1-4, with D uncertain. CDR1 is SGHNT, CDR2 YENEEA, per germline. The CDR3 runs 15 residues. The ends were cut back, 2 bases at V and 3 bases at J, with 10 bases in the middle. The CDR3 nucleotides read TGTGCCAGCAGCTTATGGTCTGGGGCTAATGAAAAACTGTTTTTT. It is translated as CASSLWSGANEKLFF.

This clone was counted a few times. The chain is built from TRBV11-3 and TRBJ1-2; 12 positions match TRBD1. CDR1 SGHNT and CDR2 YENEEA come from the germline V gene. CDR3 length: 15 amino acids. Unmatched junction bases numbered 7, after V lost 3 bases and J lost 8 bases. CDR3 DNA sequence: TGTGCCAGCAGCTTGAGGGGACAGGGGGCGGAAGGCTACACCTTC. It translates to CASSLRGQGAEGYTF.

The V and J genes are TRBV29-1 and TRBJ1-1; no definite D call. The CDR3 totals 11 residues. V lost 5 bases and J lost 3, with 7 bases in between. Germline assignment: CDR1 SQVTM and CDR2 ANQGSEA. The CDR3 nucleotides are TGCAGCGTTTTGGCGTACACTGAAGCTTTCTTT. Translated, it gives CSVLAYTEAFF.

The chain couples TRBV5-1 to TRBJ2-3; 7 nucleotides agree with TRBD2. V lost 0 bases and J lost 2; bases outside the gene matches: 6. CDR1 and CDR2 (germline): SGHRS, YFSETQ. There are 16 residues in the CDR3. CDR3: CASSLASAGITDTQYF. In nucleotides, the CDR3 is TGCGCCAGCAGCTTGGCCTCAGCGGGGATCACAGATACGCAGTATTTT.

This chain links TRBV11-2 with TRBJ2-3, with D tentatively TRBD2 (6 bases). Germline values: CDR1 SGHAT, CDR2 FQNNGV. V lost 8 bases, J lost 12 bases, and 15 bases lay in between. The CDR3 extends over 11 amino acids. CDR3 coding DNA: TGTGCCAGCCGGGTAGGGCGGGAACAGTATTTT. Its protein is CASRVGREQYF.

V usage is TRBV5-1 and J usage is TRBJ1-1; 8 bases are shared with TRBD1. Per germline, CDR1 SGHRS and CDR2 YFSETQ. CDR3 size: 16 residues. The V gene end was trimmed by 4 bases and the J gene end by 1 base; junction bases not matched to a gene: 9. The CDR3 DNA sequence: TGCGCCAGCAGCAAGTCGGACAGGGTTCCGAACACTGAAGCTTTCTTT. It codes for CASSKSDRVPNTEAFF.

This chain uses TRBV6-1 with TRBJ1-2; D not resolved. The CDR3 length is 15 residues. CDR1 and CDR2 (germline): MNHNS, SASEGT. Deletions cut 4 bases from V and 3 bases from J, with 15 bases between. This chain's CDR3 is CASSVKQVGDYGYTF. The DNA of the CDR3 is TGTGCCAGCAGTGTGAAGCAGGTAGGTGACTATGGCTACACCTTC.

The CDR3 coding sequence is TGTGCCAGCAGCTTAGGATTAGCGGGATACGAGGGGGGGCAGTATTTT. This codes for CASSLGLAGYEGGQYF. The chain couples TRBV7-2 to TRBJ2-3, with TRBD2 identical over 8 bases. The V gene's germline CDR1 is SGHTA and CDR2 FQGNSA. J gave up 11 bases and V 1 base, and 14 bases lay outside the gene matches. The CDR3 contains 16 residues. Full variable domain (outside the CDR3, taken from reference TRBV7-2 and TRBJ2-3): GAGVSQSPSNKVTEKGKDVELRCDPISGHTALYWYRQSLGQGLEFLIYFQGNSAPDKSGLPSDRFSAERTGGSVSTLTIQRTQQEDSAVYLCASSLGLAGYEGGQYFGPGTRLTVL.

In DNA form, the CDR3 reads TGTGCCAGCAGTTTGGCCAGAAGGGGGATGAACACTGAAGCTTTCTTT. Residues: CASSLARRGMNTEAFF. The gene calls are TRBV27 and TRBJ1-1, with a weak D call TRBD1 (6 bases). V was cut by 3 bases and J by 0 bases, with 14 bases left in between. This CDR3 is 16 amino acids long. Germline V gene sequence: CDR1 MNHEY, CDR2 SMNVEV (reference sequence).

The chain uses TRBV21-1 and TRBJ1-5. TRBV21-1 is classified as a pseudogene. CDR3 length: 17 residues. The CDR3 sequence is CASSNCRRTFSNQPQHF. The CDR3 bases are TGTGCCAGCAGCAATTGTCGCCGGACTTTTAGCAATCAGCCCCAGCATTTT.

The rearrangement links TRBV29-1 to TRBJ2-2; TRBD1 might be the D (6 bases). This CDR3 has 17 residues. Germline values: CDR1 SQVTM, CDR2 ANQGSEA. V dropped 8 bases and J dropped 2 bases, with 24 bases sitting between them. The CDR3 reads CSPCGFTDRTNTGELFF. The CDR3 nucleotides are TGCAGCCCCTGTGGTTTTACCGACAGGACTAACACCGGGGAGCTGTTTTTT.

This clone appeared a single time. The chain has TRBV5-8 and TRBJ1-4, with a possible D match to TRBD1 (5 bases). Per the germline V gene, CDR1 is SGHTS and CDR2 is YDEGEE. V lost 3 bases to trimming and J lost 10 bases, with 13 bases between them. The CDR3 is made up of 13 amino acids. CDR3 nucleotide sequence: TGTGCCAGCAGCTATCCGGGACCTGGAAAACTGTTTTTT. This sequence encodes CASSYPGPGKLFF.

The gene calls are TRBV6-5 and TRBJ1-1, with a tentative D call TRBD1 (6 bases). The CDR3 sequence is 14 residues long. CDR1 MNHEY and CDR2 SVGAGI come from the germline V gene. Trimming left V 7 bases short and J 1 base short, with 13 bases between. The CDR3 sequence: CASTTQGTNTEAFF. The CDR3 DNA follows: TGTGCCAGCACGACACAGGGAACGAACACTGAAGCTTTCTTT.

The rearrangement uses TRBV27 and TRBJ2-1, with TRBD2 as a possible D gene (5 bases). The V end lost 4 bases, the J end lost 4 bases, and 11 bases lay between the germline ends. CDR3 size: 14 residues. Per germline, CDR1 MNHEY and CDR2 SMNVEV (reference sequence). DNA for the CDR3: TGTGCCAGCAGTTCTGGGCGGGTGTACAATGAGCAGTTCTTC. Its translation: CASSSGRVYNEQFF.

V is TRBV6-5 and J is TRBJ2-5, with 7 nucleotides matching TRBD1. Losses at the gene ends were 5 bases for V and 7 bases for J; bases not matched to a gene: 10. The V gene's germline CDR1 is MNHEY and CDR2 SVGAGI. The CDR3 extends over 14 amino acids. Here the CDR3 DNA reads TGTGCCAGCAGTCCCGGGACAGCCTCGGGGACCCAGTACTTC. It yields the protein CASSPGTASGTQYF.

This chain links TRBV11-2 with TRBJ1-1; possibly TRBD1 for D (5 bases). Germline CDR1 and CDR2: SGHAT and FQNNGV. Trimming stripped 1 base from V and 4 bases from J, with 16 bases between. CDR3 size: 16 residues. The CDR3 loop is CASSLVSGLGGTEAFF. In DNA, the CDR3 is TGTGCCAGCAGCTTAGTAAGCGGACTTGGGGGCACTGAAGCTTTCTTT. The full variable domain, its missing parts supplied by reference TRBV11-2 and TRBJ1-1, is EAGVAQSPRYKIIEKRQSVAFWCNPISGHATLYWYQQILGQGPKLLIQFQNNGVVDDSQLPKDRFSAERLKGVDSTLKIQPAKLEDSAVYLCASSLVSGLGGTEAFFGQGTRLTVV.

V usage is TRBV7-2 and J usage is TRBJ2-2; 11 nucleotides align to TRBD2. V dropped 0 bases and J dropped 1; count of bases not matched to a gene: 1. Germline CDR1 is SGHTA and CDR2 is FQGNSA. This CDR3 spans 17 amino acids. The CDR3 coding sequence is TGTGCCAGCAGCTTAGCCGGGACTAGCGGGAACACCGGGGAGCTGTTTTTT. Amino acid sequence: CASSLAGTSGNTGELFF.

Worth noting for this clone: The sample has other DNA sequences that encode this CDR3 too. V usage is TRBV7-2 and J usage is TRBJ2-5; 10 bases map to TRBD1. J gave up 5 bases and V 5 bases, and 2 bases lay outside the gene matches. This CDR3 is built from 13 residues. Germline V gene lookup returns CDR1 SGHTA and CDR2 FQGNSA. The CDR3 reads CASSADRGETQYF. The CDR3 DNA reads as TGTGCCAGCAGCGCGGACAGGGGGGAGACCCAGTACTTC.

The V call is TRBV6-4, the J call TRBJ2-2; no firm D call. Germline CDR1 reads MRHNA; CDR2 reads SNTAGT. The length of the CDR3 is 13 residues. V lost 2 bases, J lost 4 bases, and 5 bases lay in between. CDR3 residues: CASSDRTTGELFF. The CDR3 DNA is TGTGCCAGCAGTGACAGGACCACCGGGGAGCTGTTTTTT.